The 13 T cell receptor beta chains listed next were all sequenced from one sample in a study of T cells after yellow fever vaccination. TCRdb processed the 5' RACE reads anew with MiXCR; each CDR3 protein has one entry. Among some 260,000 distinct CDR3 sequences listed, approximately 5.2% were seen once. The starting material was CD4+ T cells sorted from PBMCs, obtained on the day of the yellow fever booster vaccination. These TCRs come from a man aged 18 to 30 who received the YFV17D yellow fever vaccine.

In its sample, this clonotype was seen many times. This chain connects TRBV2 to TRBJ2-5; D unclear. The germline gives CDR1 SNHLY, CDR2 FYNNEI. This CDR3 contains 13 residues. The V and J ends lost 0 bases and 5 bases respectively, with 7 bases between them. CDR3 in DNA: TGTGCCAGCAGTGAAGCGCTAAGGGAGACCCAGTACTTC. Protein: CASSEALRETQYF.

This clonotype has a count of ten or more. This chain links TRBV5-1 with TRBJ2-1; TRBD2 is a possible D gene (5 bases). Trimming removed 1 base at V and 5 bases at J, with 13 bases between. In germline, CDR1 is SGHRS, CDR2 YFSETQ. The CDR3 consists of 15 residues. CDR3 nucleotides: TGCGCCAGCAGCTTGTCCCCACGGGGTGACAATGAGCAGTTCTTC. Amino acid sequence: CASSLSPRGDNEQFF.

The chain joins TRBV10-3 to TRBJ1-3, with D unclear. The V end was cut by 4 bases, the J end by 0 bases, with 10 bases between. The CDR3 totals 15 residues. The germline CDR1 and CDR2 sequences are ENHRY and SYGVKD. The CDR3 loop reads CAISGGPLSGNTIYF. The DNA of the CDR3 is TGTGCCATCAGTGGTGGGCCACTCTCTGGAAACACCATATATTTT.

V gene TRBV12-3 or TRBV12-4 combines with J gene TRBJ2-7; 10 bases agree with TRBD1. The CDR3 is 14 amino acids. V lost 6 bases and J lost 5; bases outside the gene matches: 7. This chain's CDR3 is CASSQGQGMDEQYF. CDR3 sequence (DNA): TGTGCCAGCAGCCAGGGACAGGGGATGGACGAGCAGTACTTC.

V gene TRBV9 combines with J gene TRBJ1-1, with D possibly being TRBD1 (5 bases). This CDR3 has 13 residues. Germline CDR1 is SGDLS and CDR2 is YYNGEE. Trimming pared 3 bases from V and 10 bases from J, leaving 16 bases between. The CDR3 DNA follows: TGTGCCAGCAGCGGGGGGACGGGAGGCAGAGCTTTCTTT. It encodes CASSGGTGGRAFF.

This clonotype appeared a few times. DNA of the CDR3: TGCGCCAGCAGCTTCCTAGTAGGAGAAGAGACCCAGTACTTC. This translates into CASSFLVGEETQYF. The chain carries TRBV5-1 and TRBJ2-5, with D unresolved. The germline CDR1 and CDR2 sequences are SGHRS and YFSETQ. The CDR3 is 14 residues long. With 2 bases removed from V and 3 bases from J, the gap between germline ends came to 11 bases.

The gene calls are TRBV6-5 and TRBJ1-2; D gene ambiguous. This CDR3 has 15 amino acids. Per the germline V gene, CDR1 is MNHEY and CDR2 is SVGAGI. V lost 6 bases and J 0 bases, leaving 14 bases between the germline ends. CDR3 coding DNA: TGTGCCAGCAGCCGAACTGGCAGTCCTAACTATGGCTACACCTTC. It specifies CASSRTGSPNYGYTF.

The chain links TRBV4-3 to TRBJ2-2; 12 bases agree with TRBD2. The CDR3 consists of 18 residues. J was trimmed by 3 bases and V by 1 base; bases with no gene match: 6. Germline V gene sequence: CDR1 LGHNA, CDR2 YSLEER. CDR3 sequence reads: CASSQAGTSGLYTGELFF. DNA for the CDR3: TGCGCCAGCAGCCAAGCCGGGACTAGCGGGTTATACACCGGGGAGCTGTTTTTT.

This clonotype was seen a handful of times. The V gene is TRBV12-3 or TRBV12-4, the J gene TRBJ1-6; TRBD1 matches 7 bases. The CDR3 is 16 residues long. V was clipped by 4 bases and J by 4 bases; unmatched bases: 7. CDR3 sequence reads: CASSYPRQGYNSPLHF. DNA for the CDR3: TGTGCCAGCAGTTATCCCCGACAGGGATATAATTCACCCCTCCACTTT.

The chain has TRBV20-1 and TRBJ2-5, with D possibly being TRBD2 (6 bases). The CDR3 spans 12 residues. Germline V gene data show CDR1 as DFQATT and CDR2 as SNEGSKA (reference sequence). V lost 6 bases and J lost 2, with 10 bases in between. Here the CDR3 DNA reads TGCAGTGCCCGGGACTCTCAAGAGACCCAGTACTTC. Amino acid sequence: CSARDSQETQYF.

This clonotype was counted many times. The CDR3: CSAALAGGPQQYV. The CDR3 nucleotides are TGCAGTGCCGCACTAGCGGGGGGGCCCCAGCAGTACGTC. The chain has TRBV20-1 and TRBJ2-7; 13 nucleotides line up with TRBD2. The CDR3 totals 13 residues. Trimming took 6 bases from V and 8 from J; bases not matched to a gene: 7. Germline CDR1 reads DFQATT; CDR2 reads SNEGSKA (reference sequence).

This clonotype was seen more than once but under ten times. V is TRBV4-3 and J is TRBJ2-2, with 8 bases identical to TRBD2. The V and J ends lost 4 bases and 6 bases, in that order; junction bases with no gene match: 10. The germline CDR1 and CDR2 sequences are LGHNA and YSLEER. The CDR3 is 16 residues long. The CDR3 DNA follows: TGCGCCAGCAGCCCCCTCGGGGGGGGGGGCCCCGGGGAGCTGTTTTTT. It yields the protein CASSPLGGGGPGELFF.

This clonotype was observed a few times. The chain has TRBV7-3 and TRBJ2-3, with a weak D call TRBD2 (7 bases). Trimming took off 5 bases at V and 2 bases at J, with 14 bases between the two ends. CDR3 length: 15 residues. Germline V gene sequence: CDR1 SGHTA, CDR2 FQGTGA. The CDR3 DNA sequence: TGTGCCAGCAGCAGGTGGGGGGGGCCCACAGATACGCAGTATTTT. Translated: CASSRWGGPTDTQYF.